One sample yielded the 30 T cell receptor beta chains listed below, sequenced in a study of blood T cell repertoires in COVID-19 (dated by TCRdb to about 2020). Preparation of the library involved the immunoSEQ multiplex PCR assay. What TCRdb holds here is the immuneACCESS table cut down to in-frame rearrangements. Part of the clones is not present; checked against another copy, under half of the missing clones reflect an unresolved V gene, and the others are unexplained. The sample yields hundreds of thousands of clones; 75% to 90% were counted once. Approximately 1.1% of the sample lies in the top ten. What was sequenced was PBMCs or T cells enriched from blood (not recorded which). The source of these receptors is a man aged 25-40 years who had recovered from COVID-19.

This chain connects TRBV18 to TRBJ1-6; a possible D gene is TRBD1 (5 bases). Trimming took 4 bases from V and 8 from J, leaving 12 bases between them. The CDR3 consists of 14 residues. Germline lookup yields CDR1 KGHSH and CDR2 LQKENI. The CDR3 bases are TGTGCCAGCTCACTCAGGGTAGGAGATTCACCCCTCCACTTT. As protein: CASSLRVGDSPLHF. Based on the CDR3 plus reference TRBV18 and TRBJ1-6, the full variable domain is NAGVMQNPRHLVRRRGQEARLRCSPMKGHSHVYWYRQLPEEGLKFMVYLQKENIIDESGMPKERFSAEFPKEGPSILRIQQVVRGDSAAYFCASSLRVGDSPLHFGNGTRLTVT.

V is TRBV19 and J is TRBJ2-1, with TRBD2 identical over 10 bases. Germline trimming cut 0 bases from V and 4 bases from J; bases unmatched to any gene: 6. Germline assignment: CDR1 LNHDA and CDR2 SQIVND (reference sequence). This CDR3 has 17 amino acids. The CDR3 bases are TGTGCCAGTAGTATAGATACCCCTAGCGGGGGATACAATGAGCAGTTCTTC. It translates to CASSIDTPSGGYNEQFF.

The chain employs TRBV18 and TRBJ1-4; possible D gene TRBD1, 5 bases. The CDR3 has 17 residues. Germline assignment: CDR1 KGHSH and CDR2 LQKENI. V lost 6 bases and J lost 2, with 19 bases in between. The chain's CDR3 is CASSDQGKFATNEKLFF. CDR3 nucleotide sequence: TGTGCCAGCTCGGACCAGGGAAAATTTGCGACTAATGAAAAACTGTTTTTT.

The rearrangement links TRBV30 to TRBJ2-1; 10 bases match TRBD2. CDR3 size: 15 residues. Germline CDR1 reads GTSNPN; CDR2 reads SVGIG (reference sequence). With V trimmed by 0 bases and J by 9 bases, 8 bases remained unmatched. Here the CDR3 DNA reads TGTGCCTGGAGTGTACAGCGGGAGGGCCGTGGTGAGCAGTTCTTC. Translation gives CAWSVQREGRGEQFF.

This sequence joins TRBV28 and TRBJ1-4, with a possible D match to TRBD1 (6 bases). In germline, CDR1 is MDHEN, CDR2 SYDVKM. The CDR3 contains 15 residues. Trimming removed 6 bases at V and 4 bases at J, with 15 bases between. CDR3 bases: TGTGCCAGCAGCCCCGGGGGGGCCGATAATGAAAAACTGTTTTTT. Residues: CASSPGGADNEKLFF.

The V and J genes are TRBV18 and TRBJ1-1, with a possible D match to TRBD1 (6 bases). The CDR3 totals 14 residues. The V gene lost 3 bases and the J gene lost 3 bases, with 11 bases spanning the gap. Germline CDR1 reads KGHSH; CDR2 reads LQKENI. Here the CDR3 DNA reads TGTGCCAGCTCACCCCGGGGGGGCGACACTGAAGCTTTCTTT. It yields the protein CASSPRGGDTEAFF.

The rearrangement uses TRBV9 and TRBJ2-7; 15 nucleotides align to TRBD2. The CDR3 runs to 16 residues. V dropped 3 bases and J dropped 4; count of bases not matched to a gene: 5. Per germline, CDR1 SGDLS and CDR2 YYNGEE. The CDR3 reads CASSGTSGGGPYEQYF. The CDR3 nucleotides are TGTGCCAGCAGCGGGACTAGCGGGGGGGGCCCGTACGAGCAGTACTTC. Together with reference TRBV9 and TRBJ2-7, the CDR3 gives the full variable domain: DSGVTQTPKHLITATGQRVTLRCSPRSGDLSVYWYQQSLDQGLQFLIQYYNGEERAKGNILERFSAQQFPDLHSELNLSSLELGDSALYFCASSGTSGGGPYEQYFGPGTRLTVT.

The chain has TRBV19 and TRBJ2-6; D is perhaps TRBD2 (7 bases). The germline V gene encodes CDR1 LNHDA and CDR2 SQIVND (reference sequence). CDR3 length equals 19 residues. The germline V and J ends were trimmed by 2 bases and 0 bases, with 17 bases remaining between them. The CDR3: CASSIRGALKVSGANVLTF. DNA for the CDR3: TGTGCCAGTAGTATACGGGGGGCCCTAAAGGTCTCTGGGGCCAACGTCCTGACTTTC.

The chain uses TRBV11-2 and TRBJ2-7; D might be TRBD2 (6 bases). The CDR3 runs 16 residues. Germline CDR1 is SGHAT and CDR2 is FQNNGV. V shed 4 bases and J shed 0 bases, with 16 bases lying between them. The CDR3 loop reads CASSSWDFSRSYEQYF. CDR3 sequence (DNA): TGTGCCAGCAGCTCATGGGACTTTAGTCGCTCCTACGAGCAGTACTTC.

As to this clone: The sample carries other DNA sequences with the same CDR3. This chain joins TRBV18 and TRBJ2-5, with D maybe TRBD1 (5 bases). CDR3 size: 13 residues. Between the trimmed V and J ends, which lost 3 bases and 3 bases, there was a span of 8 bases. The germline V gene encodes CDR1 KGHSH and CDR2 LQKENI. As DNA, the CDR3 is TGTGCCAGCTCACCTGGACAAGAAGAGACCCAGTACTTC. The encoded protein is CASSPGQEETQYF.

The chain combines TRBV6-5 with TRBJ1-5; a possible D gene is TRBD1 (6 bases). V lost 6 bases to trimming and J lost 2 bases, with 8 bases between them. Germline V gene lookup returns CDR1 MNHEY and CDR2 SVGAGI. The CDR3 sequence is 13 residues long. The CDR3: CASRQGGNQPQHF. For the CDR3, the DNA is TGTGCCAGCAGACAGGGCGGCAATCAGCCCCAGCATTTT.

The J gene is TRBJ2-1, the V gene TRBV21-1; TRBD2 is the table's D call, not checked against the DNA. TRBV21-1 is reported as a pseudogene. The CDR3 is 19 amino acids. CDR3 in amino acids: CASSKEEGRPPSSYNEQFF. CDR3 nucleotides: TGTGCCAGCAGCAAAGAGGAGGGTAGACCACCCTCCTCCTACAATGAGCAGTTCTTC.

The CDR3 spells CSVSGGSSYNEQFF. The CDR3 DNA is TGCAGCGTTAGCGGGGGATCCTCCTACAATGAGCAGTTCTTC. The chain couples TRBV29-1 to TRBJ2-1; 8 bases line up with TRBD2. The CDR3 runs 14 residues. CDR1 and CDR2 from the germline V gene are SQVTM and ANQGSEA. V dropped 5 bases and J dropped 0; count of bases not matched to a gene: 3.

The rearrangement links TRBV27 to TRBJ1-4; possibly TRBD1 for D (6 bases). The ends were cut back, 6 bases at V and 5 bases at J, with 13 bases in the middle. Germline V gene lookup returns CDR1 MNHEY and CDR2 SMNVEV (reference sequence). This CDR3 has 14 amino acids. The CDR3 spells CASRKDRRNEKLFF. The CDR3 coding sequence is TGTGCCAGCAGAAAAGACAGGAGGAATGAAAAACTGTTTTTT.

The rearrangement links TRBV12-3 or TRBV12-4 to TRBJ2-3, with D possibly being TRBD2 (5 bases). This CDR3 has 13 residues. V was clipped by 3 bases and J by 8 bases, with 12 bases between them. The CDR3 DNA reads TGTGCCAGCAGTTTCGGAGGTATAGGTACGCAGTATTTT. Protein product: CASSFGGIGTQYF.

The chain links TRBV15 to TRBJ2-3; TRBD2 agrees at 7 bases. The V gene end was trimmed by 7 bases and the J gene end by 5 bases; junction bases not matched to a gene: 15. Germline lookup yields CDR1 LNHNV and CDR2 YYDKDF (reference sequence). The CDR3 loop spans 16 amino acids. The CDR3 loop is CATNHPGTTNRDTQYF. The DNA of the CDR3 is TGTGCCACCAACCATCCCGGGACTACAAATAGAGATACGCAGTATTTT.

The rearrangement uses TRBV11-2 and TRBJ2-5, with 10 nucleotides matching TRBD2. Germline CDR1 and CDR2: SGHAT and FQNNGV. J lost 5 bases, V lost 5 bases, and 5 bases had no gene match. CDR3 length: 14 amino acids. The CDR3 region has the DNA TGTGCCAGCAGCCCCGCGGGACTAGCGGAGACCCAGTACTTC. This gives the protein CASSPAGLAETQYF.

This clone was detected once. This chain connects TRBV4-1 to TRBJ1-2; perhaps TRBD1 as D (6 bases). The germline V gene encodes CDR1 MGHRA and CDR2 YSYEKL. CDR3 length: 15 amino acids. V dropped 0 bases and J dropped 1 base, with 9 bases sitting between them. CDR3 in amino acids: CASSQDRGGNYGYTF. DNA for the CDR3: TGCGCCAGCAGCCAAGATCGAGGGGGTAACTATGGCTACACCTTC.

With respect to this clone: Distinct nucleotide sequences in the sample also encode this CDR3. The chain employs TRBV9 and TRBJ2-3; perhaps TRBD2 as D (6 bases). The CDR3 length is 15 residues. With 3 bases removed from V and 0 bases from J, the gap between germline ends came to 11 bases. Germline-derived CDR1 and CDR2 are SGDLS and YYNGEE. The CDR3 spells CASSAHSGSTDTQYF. The CDR3 region has the DNA TGTGCCAGCAGCGCCCACAGCGGGAGCACAGATACGCAGTATTTT.

V is TRBV20-1 and J is TRBJ2-7, with unresolved D. The CDR3 is 10 residues long. Between the trimmed V and J ends, which lost 3 bases and 4 bases, there was a span of 4 bases. Germline CDR1 DFQATT, CDR2 SNEGSKA (reference sequence). The CDR3 loop is CSASEYEQYF. DNA for the CDR3: TGCAGTGCTAGCGAGTACGAGCAGTACTTC.

This chain links TRBV5-1 with TRBJ1-6; weak D call: TRBD1 (6 bases). The V gene's germline CDR1 is SGHRS and CDR2 YFSETQ. Deletions cut 0 bases from V and 6 bases from J, with 7 bases between. The length of the CDR3 is 14 residues. The CDR3 DNA is TGCGCCAGCAGCTTGGAGGGGGTTAATTCACCCCTCCACTTT. Translation gives CASSLEGVNSPLHF.

The rearrangement links TRBV16 to TRBJ1-3; D gene uncertain. The V and J ends lost 1 base and 2 bases respectively, with 9 bases between them. The CDR3 loop spans 15 amino acids. Germline V gene lookup returns CDR1 KGHSY and CDR2 FQNENV. The CDR3 protein is CASSQWSVPGNTIYF. As DNA, the CDR3 is TGTGCCAGCAGCCAATGGTCAGTTCCTGGAAACACCATATATTTT.

This clone showed up just a few times. This chain uses TRBV2 with TRBJ2-7; no clear D. Germline CDR1 reads SNHLY; CDR2 reads FYNNEI. This CDR3 has 14 amino acids. The ends were cut back, 2 bases at V and 0 bases at J, with 8 bases in the middle. CDR3 in amino acids: CASSERRGSYEQYF. The CDR3 nucleotides read TGTGCCAGCAGTGAACGCAGAGGCTCCTACGAGCAGTACTTC.

This chain uses TRBV7-6 with TRBJ2-5; TRBD2 is a possible D gene (6 bases). Germline V gene data show CDR1 as SGHVS and CDR2 as FNYEAQ. Trimming removed 3 bases from V and 5 bases from J, with 16 bases in between. The CDR3 has 15 amino acids. CDR3 coding DNA: TGTGCCAGCAGCTTCGCTACGGGGGACTCGGAGACCCAGTACTTC. Amino acid sequence: CASSFATGDSETQYF.

This clone has a handful of counts. The chain joins TRBV9 to TRBJ1-2; 7 bases align to TRBD1. V lost 0 bases to trimming and J lost 4 bases; unmatched junction nucleotides: 0. Per the germline V gene, CDR1 is SGDLS and CDR2 is YYNGEE. The CDR3 length is 13 residues. The CDR3 region has the DNA TGTGCCAGCAGCGTAGCAGGGGGCTATGGCTACACCTTC. This gives the protein CASSVAGGYGYTF.

In DNA, the CDR3 is TGTGCCAGCAGCCCCCGGACTACTAGCAATGAGCAGTTCTTC. Translation: CASSPRTTSNEQFF. The chain has TRBV11-3 and TRBJ2-1, with D perhaps matching TRBD2 (6 bases). The CDR3 runs 14 residues. Germline V gene lookup returns CDR1 SGHNT and CDR2 YENEEA. V was pared by 5 bases and J by 6 bases, with 14 bases between.

The chain combines TRBV5-1 with TRBJ2-7, with D tentatively TRBD1 (5 bases). This CDR3 is 15 amino acids long. V dropped 10 bases and J dropped 0 bases, with 20 bases sitting between them. Germline lookup yields CDR1 SGHRS and CDR2 YFSETQ. The CDR3 sequence is CASASVGALSYEQYF. In DNA form, the CDR3 reads TGCGCCTCAGCTTCTGTAGGGGCCCTCTCCTACGAGCAGTACTTC.

V usage is TRBV28 and J usage is TRBJ2-1; weak D call: TRBD2 (6 bases). Per the germline V gene, CDR1 is MDHEN and CDR2 is SYDVKM. With 6 bases removed from V and 7 bases from J, the gap between germline ends came to 25 bases. The CDR3 contains 17 residues. The CDR3 nucleotides are TGTGCCAGCAGCCTTTCCGGGGGACGGACCACTGAGAATGAGCAGTTCTTC. Residues: CASSLSGGRTTENEQFF. The full variable domain, with the rest looked up from reference TRBV28 and TRBJ2-1, is DVKVTQSSRYLVKRTGEKVFLECVQDMDHENMFWYRQDPGLGLRLIYFSYDVKMKEKGDIPEGYSVSREKKERFSLILESASTNQTSMYLCASSLSGGRTTENEQFFGPGTRLTVL.

V and J are TRBV7-9 and TRBJ2-5; possible D gene TRBD2, 5 bases. Germline CDR1 reads SEHNR; CDR2 reads FQNEAQ (reference sequence). The CDR3 has 13 amino acids. The V end lost 5 bases, the J end lost 5 bases, and 12 bases lay between the germline ends. The DNA for the CDR3 is TGTGCCAGCAGCCCGATGGGGAGCGAGACCCAGTACTTC. It is translated as CASSPMGSETQYF.

The gene calls are TRBV5-8 and TRBJ2-5; no clear D gene. The germline CDR1 and CDR2 sequences are SGHTS and YDEGEE. V was clipped by 0 bases and J by 0 bases, with 9 bases between them. This CDR3 comprises 15 residues. In nucleotides, the CDR3 is TGTGCCAGCAGCTTGGTCTTTCTAAACCAAGAGACCCAGTACTTC. Translating gives CASSLVFLNQETQYF.